Listed below are T cell receptor beta chains from one sample, sequenced in a study of blood T cell repertoires in COVID-19. Sequenced by immunoSEQ multiplex PCR; TCRdb stores in-frame clones only, minus some. The table has more than 55,000 clones, approximately 82% seen once. The specimen was peripheral blood. These receptors came from a woman over 75 with acute or convalescent COVID-19. Each CDR3 is given with its conserved first and last residue. A D gene is named only where the DNA matches it firmly. Size tells how often a clone was seen (once, few, many) or the class of an expanded clone, and some rows leave it out.

>NA|NA|TRBV11-2|TRBJ2-2
TGTGCCAGCAGCTTCAATCTACTCGCGGCGCGGCCGGGGACCGGGGAGCTGTTTTTT
CASSFNLLAARPGTGELFF
>NA|NA|TRBV27|TRBJ1-1
TGTGCCAGCAGTTTAAATTCGGGAACTGAAGCTTTCTTT
CASSLNSGTEAFF
>NA|TRBD1|TRBV6-5|TRBJ1-1
TGTGCCAGCAGTTTCGACAGGGGTATGAACACTGAAGCTTTCTTT
CASSFDRGMNTEAFF
>NA|TRBD2|TRBV10-3|TRBJ2-7
TGTGCCATCACCGGGACTAGGAGCGAGCAGTACTTC
CAITGTRSEQYF
>NA|TRBD2|TRBV5-1|TRBJ2-5
TGCGCCAGCAGCTTGGCCGGTCTAGCGGGGGTTAAGTACTTC
CASSLAGLAGVKYF
>NA|NA|TRBV5-4|TRBJ2-1
TGTGCCAGCAGGGCCGACTCCTACAATGAGCAGTTCTTC
CASRADSYNEQFF
>NA|NA|TRBV5-1|TRBJ1-4
TGCGCCAGCAGCCCCCCCGGACAGATTAGTGAAAAACTGTTTTTT
CASSPPGQISEKLFF
>NA|NA|TRBV3-1/TRBV3-2|TRBJ2-5
TGTGCCAGCAGCCCCCTGGGGGCCGAGACCCAGTACTTC
CASSPLGAETQYF
>NA|NA|TRBV5-1|TRBJ1-2
TGCGCCAGCAGCTTGGAGCCAGGCCATGGCTACACCTTC
CASSLEPGHGYTF
>NA|NA|TRBV4-1|TRBJ1-5
TGCGCCAGCAGCCCAGAGAGGGCGGGCAATCAGCCCCAGCATTTT
CASSPERAGNQPQHF
>once|NA|TRBV5-1|TRBJ1-6
TGCGCCAGCAGCGGAGATGGAGGCTTCGATTCACCCCTCCACTTT
CASSGDGGFDSPLHF
>once|TRBD1|TRBV2|TRBJ1-1
TGTGCCAGCAGTAATAACAGGGGTGGGAACACTGAAGCTTTCTTT
CASSNNRGGNTEAFF
>NA|NA|TRBV11-2|TRBJ2-7
TGTGCCAGCAGCCGTCGGGGGGCGCGAGGGGTTGGTTACGAGCAGTACTTC
CASSRRGARGVGYEQYF
>NA|TRBD1|TRBV4-1|TRBJ1-2
TGCGCCAGCAGCCAAGAGGCCAGGGGGGTGTATGGCTACACCTTC
CASSQEARGVYGYTF
>NA|TRBD1|TRBV5-1|TRBJ1-2
TGCGCCAGCAGCGCCCGACAGGGAAGCTATGGCTACACCTTC
CASSARQGSYGYTF
>NA|TRBD1|TRBV18|TRBJ1-5
TGTGCCAGCTCACCCCCCGGGACAGGGATGAATCAGCCCCAGCATTTT
CASSPPGTGMNQPQHF
>once|NA|TRBV24-1|TRBJ2-3
TGTGCCACCAGTGGTGGGGGCGTTAGCACAGATACGCAGTATTTT
CATSGGGVSTDTQYF
>NA|NA|TRBV5-1|TRBJ2-2
TGCGCCAGCAGCCCTACAGGGACGACCGGGGAGCTGTTTTTT
CASSPTGTTGELFF
>NA|NA|TRBV2|TRBJ1-1
TGTGCCAGCAGCCCCACCGGGATGCACACTGAAGCTTTCTTT
CASSPTGMHTEAFF
>NA|NA|TRBV7-8|TRBJ2-5
TGTGCCAGCAGCTTCGCGGGGAAGGAGACCCAGTACTTC
CASSFAGKETQYF
>NA|NA|TRBV2|TRBJ2-7
TGTGCCAGCATGTTCGGGGTGGAGGAGCTGAATTACGAGCAGTACTTC
CASMFGVEELNYEQYF
>few|TRBD1|TRBV4-1|TRBJ2-4
TGCGCCAGCAGCCAACACCCCGACAGGGGGCTTTTAGCCAAAAACATTCAGTACTTC
CASSQHPDRGLLAKNIQYF
>NA|TRBD2|TRBV5-6|TRBJ2-7
TGTGCCAGCAGCTCCACGACTAGCGGGGGAGCCTACGAGCAGTACTTC
CASSSTTSGGAYEQYF
>NA|NA|TRBV27|TRBJ1-6
TGTGCCAGCAGTTTTGATAGGGGCACTTCTCGGGATTCACCCCTCCACTTT
CASSFDRGTSRDSPLHF
>once|TRBD1|TRBV19|TRBJ1-5
TGTGCCAGTAGTATCGGACAGGGGTATCAGCCCCAGCATTTT
CASSIGQGYQPQHF
>NA|TRBD2|TRBV10-2|TRBJ2-2
TGCGCCAGCAGACTAGCGGGGGGAGGTACCGGGGAGCTGTTTTTT
CASRLAGGGTGELFF
>NA|NA|TRBV7-8|TRBJ2-7
TGTGCCAGCAGCTCGGGGGGCGGAAACTACGAGCAGTACTTC
CASSSGGGNYEQYF
>NA|NA|TRBV6-5|TRBJ1-5
TGTGCCAGCAGTTACGGCGGGGCCTTTAATCAGCCCCAGCATTTT
CASSYGGAFNQPQHF
>NA|NA|TRBV18|TRBJ2-5
TGTGCCAGCTCACCGACAAGAGAGACCCAGTACTTC
CASSPTRETQYF
>NA|NA|TRBV10-1|TRBJ2-1
TGCGCCAGCAGTGACTCAGGAGGCCCCAATGAGCAGTTCTTC
CASSDSGGPNEQFF
>NA|NA|TRBV10-2|TRBJ1-6
TGCGCCAGCAGTGAAAGACTTTCGGGTTCACCCCTCCACTTT
CASSERLSGSPLHF
>NA|TRBD1|TRBV11-3|TRBJ2-6
TGTGCCAGCAGCGGGGACAGTTCCCCCTCTGGGGCCAACGTCCTGACTTTC
CASSGDSSPSGANVLTF
>NA|TRBD1|TRBV27|TRBJ2-2
TGTGCCAGCGCTGGGACAGGGGGTAATCCCGGGGAGCTGTTTTTT
CASAGTGGNPGELFF
>NA|TRBD1|TRBV13|TRBJ2-3
TGTGCCAGCAGCTTTCGGGACAGTTTCACAGATACGCAGTATTTT
CASSFRDSFTDTQYF
>few|TRBD2|TRBV7-9|TRBJ2-1
TGTGCCAGCAGCTTCCTTGGACTAGCGGGGATCAATGAGCAGTTCTTC
CASSFLGLAGINEQFF
>NA|TRBD1|TRBV18|TRBJ1-2
TGTGCCAGCTCACCAGGGACAGGGGAACCCGACTATGGCTACACCTTC
CASSPGTGEPDYGYTF
>NA|TRBD1|TRBV4-1|TRBJ2-3
TGCGCCAGCAGCCCCCGGGACAGGGGGACGACAGATACGCAGTATTTT
CASSPRDRGTTDTQYF
>few|NA|TRBV12-3/TRBV12-4|TRBJ2-1
NA
CASSFAGGAPFF
>NA|NA|TRBV6-1|TRBJ2-5
TGTGCCAGCAGACGGCCTCCGGGGTTTGGAGAGACCCAGTACTTC
CASRRPPGFGETQYF
>NA|TRBD1|TRBV29-1|TRBJ1-2
TGCAGCGTTATGACAGGGGACTATGGCTACACCTTC
CSVMTGDYGYTF
>NA|TRBD1|TRBV12-3/TRBV12-4|TRBJ1-1
TGTGCCAGCAATGACAGGGCTGCTGAAGCTTTCTTT
CASNDRAAEAFF
>NA|TRBD1|TRBV18|TRBJ2-3
TGTGCCAGCTCGCCCACCACAGGGGGCGCTTTGAAAGGTACGCAGTATTTT
CASSPTTGGALKGTQYF
>NA|NA|TRBV25-1|TRBJ1-2
TGTGCCAGCAGTGATACGCAGTACCACTATGGCTACACCTTC
CASSDTQYHYGYTF
>NA|NA|TRBV5-1|TRBJ1-2
TGCGCCAGCCAGTCTACAGGGTCTAACTATGGCTACACCTTC
CASQSTGSNYGYTF
>NA|TRBD2|TRBV5-1|TRBJ2-1
TGCGCCAGCAGCTTGGTACCTCTAGCGGGGGGAGCTTCTGAGCAGTTCTTC
CASSLVPLAGGASEQFF
>NA|TRBD2|TRBV7-3|TRBJ2-1
TGTGCCAGCAGCTTAATAGGGACTAGCGGGCCCTCCTACAATGAGCAGTTCTTC
CASSLIGTSGPSYNEQFF
>few|NA|TRBV18|TRBJ2-1
TGTGCCAGCTCACCACCGGGTAGCCTCTCCTACAATGAGCAGTTCTTC
CASSPPGSLSYNEQFF
>NA|NA|TRBV7-8|TRBJ2-3
TGTGCCAGCAGCTTGGCGGGGTGGGATACGCAGTATTTT
CASSLAGWDTQYF
>NA|NA|TRBV14|TRBJ2-5
TGTGCCAGCAGCGAAAACAGGGGAGGAGAGACCCAGTACTTC
CASSENRGGETQYF
>NA|TRBD1|TRBV6-5|TRBJ2-5
TGTGCCAGCAGGGTGCCGGGACAGGGGTCGGAGACCCAGTACTTC
CASRVPGQGSETQYF
>few|NA|TRBV3-1/TRBV3-2|TRBJ2-3
TGTGCCAGCAGCCAATCGGGGGGCGGGGGTACGCAGTATTTT
CASSQSGGGGTQYF
>NA|TRBD2|TRBV19|TRBJ2-7
TGTGCCAGTAGTTCACTAGCGGGGGATTACGAGCAGTACTTC
CASSSLAGDYEQYF
>NA|TRBD1|TRBV13|TRBJ1-1
TGTGCCAGCCGGACAGGGTTTGGCACTGAAGCTTTCTTT
CASRTGFGTEAFF
>NA|TRBD2|TRBV11-1|TRBJ2-1
TGTGCCAGCAGCTTAGTTAGCGGGGGGGCGGATGAGCAGTTCTTC
CASSLVSGGADEQFF
>NA|NA|TRBV18|TRBJ2-1
TGTGCCAGCTCACCACGTCAGATGAATGAGCAGTTCTTC
CASSPRQMNEQFF
>NA|NA|TRBV4-1|TRBJ2-7
TGCGCCAGCAGCCAAGTAATTTCCTACCCCACGACATACGAGCAGTACTTC
CASSQVISYPTTYEQYF
>NA|NA|TRBV15|TRBJ1-5
TGTGCCACGGGACGGGGAGGGCCCCAGCATTTT
CATGRGGPQHF
>NA|NA|TRBV10-3|TRBJ2-5
TGTGCCATCAGTGAGGCAGGGAGGAAGACCCAGTACTTC
CAISEAGRKTQYF
>NA|TRBD1|TRBV7-9|TRBJ1-4
TGTGCCAGCAGCCGCTTGAGACAGGGGCTCCCTGAAAAACTGTTTTTT
CASSRLRQGLPEKLFF
>few|NA|TRBV3-1/TRBV3-2|TRBJ1-1
TGTGCCAGCAGCCAAGATTGGGGCACGAACACTGAAGCTTTCTTT
CASSQDWGTNTEAFF